This T cell receptor beta chain was captured by sequencing in a study of blood T cell repertoires in COVID-19. Study-wide context: Samples taken during acute and convalescent COVID-19 were collected in the United States, Italy and Spain. In each case, the material was cDNA or gDNA derived from T cells, B-cell-depleted T cells, or PBMCs.

Original processing notes: Reference gene primers were amplified, and this amplification served to estimate nucleated cell counts. Profiling relied on immunoSEQ multiplex PCR, and the TCRdb table lists in-frame clones only, not all of them. From that table come the V and J calls and clone size; the DNA was used to work out D and trimming. The data hold more than 65,000 clones, with about 88% observed a single time. The CDR3 extends over 14 amino acids. The V segment lost 4 bases and the J segment 2 bases; nucleotides outside the gene matches: 2. Germline V gene data show CDR1 as SGHRS and CDR2 as YFSETQ.

The sample was peripheral blood. The chain has TRBV5-1 and TRBJ2-7, with 11 bases that match TRBD1. The sequence was obtained from a man aged 50 or older with acute or convalescent COVID-19. CDR3 sequence: CASSRGQGAYEQYF. As DNA, the CDR3 is TGCGCCAGCAGCCGGGGACAGGGGGCCTACGAGCAGTACTTC.